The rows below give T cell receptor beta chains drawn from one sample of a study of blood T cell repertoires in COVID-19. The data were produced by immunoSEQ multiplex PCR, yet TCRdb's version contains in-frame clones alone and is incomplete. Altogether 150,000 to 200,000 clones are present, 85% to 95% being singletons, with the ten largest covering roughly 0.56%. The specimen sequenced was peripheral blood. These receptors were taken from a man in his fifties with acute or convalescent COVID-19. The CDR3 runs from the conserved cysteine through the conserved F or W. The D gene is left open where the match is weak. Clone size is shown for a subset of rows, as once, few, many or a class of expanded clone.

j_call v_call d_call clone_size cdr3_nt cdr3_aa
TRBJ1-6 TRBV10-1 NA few TGCGCCAGCAAGGCCAGGATTAATTCACCCCTCCACTTT CASKARINSPLHF
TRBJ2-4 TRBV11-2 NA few TGTGCCAGCAGCCCAGAAATAGCCAAAAACATTCAGTACTTC CASSPEIAKNIQYF
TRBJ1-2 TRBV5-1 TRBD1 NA TGCGCCAGCAGCTCCCCGGGACAGGACTGGGGCTACACCTTC CASSSPGQDWGYTF
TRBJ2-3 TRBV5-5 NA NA TGTGCCAGCAGCCTCAGGACTAGCACAGATACGCAGTATTTT CASSLRTSTDTQYF
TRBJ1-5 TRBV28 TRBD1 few TGTGCCAGCAGCGGTACAGGGGGCATGAGCAATCAGCCCCAGCATTTT CASSGTGGMSNQPQHF
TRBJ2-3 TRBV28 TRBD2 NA TGTGCCAGCAGTTCCCCCGGGAGGCCAACAGATACGCAGTATTTT CASSSPGRPTDTQYF
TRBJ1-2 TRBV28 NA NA TGTGCCAGCAGTTTTATTCGGGGAGGAAACACCTTC CASSFIRGGNTF
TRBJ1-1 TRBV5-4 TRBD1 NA TGTGCCAGCAGCGAGGGACAGATTAACACTGAAGCTTTCTTT CASSEGQINTEAFF
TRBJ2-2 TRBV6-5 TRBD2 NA TGTGCCAGCAACTCGGGACTAGCGGGCACCGGGGAGCTGTTTTTT CASNSGLAGTGELFF
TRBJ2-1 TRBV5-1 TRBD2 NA TGCGCCAGCAGCTTGGGTAGCGGGGGAATAAATGAGCAGTTCTTC CASSLGSGGINEQFF
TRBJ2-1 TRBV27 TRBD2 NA TGTGCCAGCAGTTTACCTAGCGGGAGGGGGTCCTACAATGAGCAGTTCTTC CASSLPSGRGSYNEQFF
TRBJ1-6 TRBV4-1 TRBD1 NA TGCGCCAGCAGCCCCCAATTCACAGGGGAGTCACCCCTCCACTTT CASSPQFTGESPLHF
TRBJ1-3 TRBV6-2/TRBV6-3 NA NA TGTGCCAGCAGTTCGGGACAAACGGGAAACACCATATATTTT CASSSGQTGNTIYF
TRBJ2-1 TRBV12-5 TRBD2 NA TGTGCTAGTGGTTGGGGGACTAGTGAGCAGTTCTTC CASGWGTSEQFF
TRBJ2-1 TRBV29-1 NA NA TGCAGCGTGGAGACTCCCTCTAGAAATGAGCAGTTCTTC CSVETPSRNEQFF
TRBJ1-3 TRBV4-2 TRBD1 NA TGTGCCAGCAGCCAAACCGGGACAGGGAACTCTGGAAACACCATATATTTT CASSQTGTGNSGNTIYF
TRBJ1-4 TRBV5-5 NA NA TGTGCCAGCAGCTTGGTTGGGTTGCGGGCCGGAGAAAAACTGTTTTTT CASSLVGLRAGEKLFF
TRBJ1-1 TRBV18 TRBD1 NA TGTGCCAGCTCACCCCGGGACAGCATGAACACTGAAGCTTTCTTT CASSPRDSMNTEAFF